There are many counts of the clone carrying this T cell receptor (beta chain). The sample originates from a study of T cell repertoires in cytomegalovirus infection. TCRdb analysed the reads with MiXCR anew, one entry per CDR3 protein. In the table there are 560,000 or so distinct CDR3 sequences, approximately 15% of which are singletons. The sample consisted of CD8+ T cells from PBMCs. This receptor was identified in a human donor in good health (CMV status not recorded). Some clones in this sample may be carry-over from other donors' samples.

The chain's CDR3 is CASSPSQGEQTYEQYF. In DNA form, the CDR3 reads TGTGCCAGCAGTCCCTCTCAAGGGGAGCAAACCTACGAGCAGTACTTC. V usage is TRBV27 and J usage is TRBJ2-7, with D perhaps given as TRBD1 or TRBD2 (5 bases each). V lost 5 bases, J lost 2 bases, and 19 bases lay in between. This CDR3 region has 16 residues. Germline V CDR1 and CDR2: MNHEY, SMNVEV (reference sequence).